Listed here are 9 T cell receptor beta chains from one sample, sequenced in a study of blood T cell repertoires in COVID-19. Profiling relied on immunoSEQ multiplex PCR, and the TCRdb table lists in-frame clones only, not all of them. The data show some 97,000 clones, more than 75% seen once. The material sequenced was peripheral blood. The receptors derive from a human donor in a cohort sampled during active COVID-19.

This clone was seen a handful of times. This rearrangement joins TRBV5-1 to TRBJ2-1; 8 bases match TRBD2. Germline V gives CDR1 SGHRS, CDR2 YFSETQ. The CDR3 runs 14 residues. J lost 9 bases, V lost 6 bases, and 11 bases had no gene match. CDR3 sequence: CASTPGSGRFEQFF. The CDR3 DNA is TGCGCCAGCACCCCCGGAAGCGGGAGATTTGAGCAGTTCTTC.

The chain employs TRBV6-5 and TRBJ1-5; D call uncertain. This CDR3 is 14 amino acids long. The germline V gene encodes CDR1 MNHEY and CDR2 SVGAGI. Trimming took 7 bases from V and 1 from J, leaving 11 bases between them. The CDR3 reads CASTLGWSNQPQHF. The CDR3 nucleotides are TGTGCCAGCACCCTAGGATGGAGCAATCAGCCCCAGCATTTT.

The V gene is TRBV13, the J gene TRBJ1-6, with 10 nucleotides matching TRBD1. There are 14 residues in the CDR3. Trimming at V came to 6 bases and at J to 10 bases, leaving 6 bases not matched to a gene. CDR1 PRHDT and CDR2 FYEKMQ come from the germline V gene (reference sequence). CDR3 nucleotides: TGTGCCAGCAGAAATGGACAGGGGGGATCACCCCTCCACTTT. Amino acids: CASRNGQGGSPLHF.

The table lists this clone with a few counts. The chain recombines TRBV11-2 with TRBJ2-7, with 9 bases fitting TRBD1. CDR3 size: 13 residues. Germline CDR1 and CDR2: SGHAT and FQNNGV. Trimming removed 5 bases from V and 6 bases from J; junction bases left unmatched: 5. Here the CDR3 DNA reads TGTGCCAGCAGCCGGACAGGGGAGGGCGAGCAGTACTTC. Its protein product is CASSRTGEGEQYF.

As DNA, the CDR3 is TGTGCCAGCAGACATCCACAGGGCCCAACTAATGAAAAACTGTTTTTT. This sequence encodes CASRHPQGPTNEKLFF. J is TRBJ1-4 and V is TRBV11-2; tentative D call: TRBD1 (6 bases). Germline lookup yields CDR1 SGHAT and CDR2 FQNNGV. The CDR3 covers 16 residues. The V end was cut by 6 bases, the J end by 0 bases, with 14 bases between.

The V and J genes are TRBV5-5 and TRBJ2-6, with D maybe TRBD1 (6 bases). Germline CDR1 is SGHKS and CDR2 is YYEKEE (reference sequence). The CDR3 consists of 17 residues. Between the trimmed V and J ends, which lost 4 bases and 0 bases, there was a span of 14 bases. The CDR3 bases are TGTGCCAGCAGCCCACAGGGTACCTACTCTGGGGCCAACGTCCTGACTTTC. Translated, it gives CASSPQGTYSGANVLTF.

The chain is built from TRBV5-4 and TRBJ2-1; TRBD2 is a possible D gene (6 bases). Trimming pared 4 bases from V and 7 bases from J, leaving 18 bases between. Per the germline V gene, CDR1 is SGHNT and CDR2 is YYREEE (reference sequence). The CDR3 has 15 amino acids. CDR3 DNA sequence: TGTGCCAGCAGCCGGTGGACGGGAGTATCAAATGAGCAGTTCTTC. Translating gives CASSRWTGVSNEQFF. The full variable domain, its missing parts supplied by reference TRBV5-4 and TRBJ2-1, is ETGVTQSPTHLIKTRGQQVTLRCSSQSGHNTVSWYQQALGQGPQFIFQYYREEENGRGNFPPRFSGLQFPNYSSELNVNALELDDSALYLCASSRWTGVSNEQFFGPGTRLTVL.

This clone was seen only once. The CDR3: CASSFHVGDRRQETQYF. DNA of the CDR3: TGTGCCAGCAGCTTCCACGTGGGGGACAGACGTCAAGAGACCCAGTACTTC. The chain uses TRBV7-9 and TRBJ2-5, with TRBD1 identical over 7 bases. Per germline, CDR1 SEHNR and CDR2 FQNEAQ (reference sequence). The V segment lost 3 bases and the J segment 2 bases; nucleotides outside the gene matches: 12. This CDR3 spans 17 amino acids. Together with reference TRBV7-9 and TRBJ2-5, the CDR3 gives the full variable domain: DTGVSQNPRHKITKRGQNVTFRCDPISEHNRLYWYRQTLGQGPEFLTYFQNEAQLEKSRLLSDRFSAERPKGSFSTLEIQRTEQGDSAMYLCASSFHVGDRRQETQYFGPGTRLLVL.

The chain employs TRBV5-4 and TRBJ1-2; 7 bases are shared with TRBD1. The ends lost 5 bases at V and 8 bases at J; junction bases unmatched: 9. This CDR3 is built from 13 residues. Germline CDR1 and CDR2: SGHNT and YYREEE (reference sequence). Here the CDR3 reads CASRPGTAGGYTF. DNA of the CDR3: TGTGCCAGCAGACCCGGGACAGCGGGCGGCTACACCTTC.